The sequence of this T cell receptor beta chain was determined in a study of blood T cell repertoires in COVID-19. The table came from immunoSEQ multiplex PCR; TCRdb's copy has only in-frame clones and leaves some out. The data hold under 200,000 clones, with 88% observed a single time. Cohorts were assigned according to the clinical history that participants reported. This TCR came from a woman in her forties or fifties who had recovered from COVID-19. Source material: PBMCs or T cells enriched from blood (not recorded which).

The CDR3 reads CASCFSGANTGELFF. CDR3 bases: TGTGCCAGCTGTTTTAGCGGGGCGAACACCGGGGAGCTGTTTTTT. This chain connects TRBV6-5 to TRBJ2-2; 8 nucleotides align to TRBD2. V trimming: 8 bases; J trimming: 0 bases; junction bases outside the gene matches: 5. In germline, CDR1 is MNHEY, CDR2 SVGAGI. This CDR3 region has 15 residues.